The rows below give T cell receptor beta chains drawn from one sample of a study of OX40 agonist ivuxolimab in advanced cancers. TCRdb's copy holds only in-frame clones and misses some; the assay was immunoSEQ multiplex PCR. The sample has fewer than 65,000 clones, around 79% seen once. Specimen: CD4+ or CD8+ T cells sorted from blood, collected in a trial of the OX40 agonist ivuxolimab. The source of these receptors is an adult with an advanced solid tumor such as melanoma, head and neck, liver or kidney cancer. The CDR3 runs from the conserved cysteine through the conserved F or W. The D gene is left open where the match is weak. Clone size is given for some rows only: seen once, a few or many times, or a class if the clone is expanded.

V: TRBV5-1; size: -; J: TRBJ1-4; D: -; CDR3: CASSKIPNEKLFF; DNA: TGCGCCAGCAGTAAAATTCCCAATGAAAAACTGTTTTTT
V: TRBV13; size: -; J: TRBJ2-6; D: TRBD2; CDR3: CASSPRGGAFAGANVLTF; DNA: TGTGCCAGCAGCCCGCGGGGGGGCGCGTTTGCTGGGGCCAACGTCCTGACTTTC
V: TRBV7-9; size: -; J: TRBJ1-1; D: -; CDR3: CASSSPGSYTEAFF; DNA: TGTGCCAGCAGCTCACCAGGGAGCTACACTGAAGCTTTCTTT
V: TRBV7-3; size: -; J: TRBJ1-1; D: -; CDR3: CASSLGENTEAFF; DNA: TGTGCCAGCAGCTTAGGAGAGAACACTGAAGCTTTCTTT
V: TRBV5-6; size: -; J: TRBJ2-3; D: -; CDR3: CASSLNGSPADTQYF; DNA: TGTGCCAGCAGCTTGAACGGCTCCCCCGCAGATACGCAGTATTTT
V: TRBV7-9; size: -; J: TRBJ1-2; D: -; CDR3: CASSLAQGLHYGYTF; DNA: TGTGCCAGCAGCTTAGCCCAGGGTTTACACTATGGCTACACCTTC
V: TRBV28; size: -; J: TRBJ2-7; D: -; CDR3: CASSIAGVTYEQYF; DNA: TGTGCCAGCAGCATAGCAGGTGTAACCTACGAGCAGTACTTC
V: TRBV5-5; size: -; J: TRBJ1-3; D: -; CDR3: CASSLGTIFSGNTIYF; DNA: TGTGCCAGCAGCTTGGGCACTATATTCTCTGGAAACACCATATATTTT
V: TRBV6-6; size: -; J: TRBJ1-1; D: -; CDR3: CASSYRLNTEAFF; DNA: TGTGCCAGCAGTTACAGGCTGAACACTGAAGCTTTCTTT
V: TRBV7-9; size: -; J: TRBJ2-2; D: -; CDR3: CASTETSWGAGELFF; DNA: TGTGCCAGCACCGAAACTTCGTGGGGTGCCGGGGAGCTGTTTTTT
V: TRBV9; size: -; J: TRBJ2-1; D: -; CDR3: CASSGLGQHNGQFF; DNA: TGTGCCAGCAGCGGACTAGGACAGCACAATGGGCAGTTCTTC
V: TRBV18; size: few; J: TRBJ1-6; D: -; CDR3: CASSGGAPNSPLHF; DNA: TGTGCCAGCTCCGGGGGGGCACCAAATTCACCCCTCCACTTT
V: TRBV2; size: -; J: TRBJ1-5; D: -; CDR3: CASSAGGSNQPQHF; DNA: TGTGCCAGCAGTGCCGGGGGGAGTAATCAGCCCCAGCATTTT
V: TRBV7-6; size: -; J: TRBJ2-2; D: TRBD1; CDR3: CASSPPTGWTGELFF; DNA: TGTGCCAGCAGCCCCCCGACAGGGTGGACCGGGGAGCTGTTTTTT
V: TRBV7-9; size: -; J: TRBJ2-2; D: TRBD2; CDR3: CASSGTSSGTAGELFF; DNA: TGTGCCAGCAGCGGGACTTCTAGCGGGACGGCCGGGGAGCTGTTTTTT
V: TRBV15; size: -; J: TRBJ2-1; D: -; CDR3: CATDDGGGLGEQFF; DNA: TGTGCCACGGACGACGGAGGGGGTCTGGGGGAGCAGTTCTTC
V: TRBV11-2; size: few; J: TRBJ1-2; D: TRBD1; CDR3: CASSLGGTADGYTF; DNA: TGTGCCAGCAGCTTAGGTGGGACAGCAGATGGCTACACCTTC
V: TRBV7-9; size: few; J: TRBJ2-2; D: TRBD2; CDR3: CASSRVGGDTGELFF; DNA: TGTGCCAGCAGCCGTGTCGGGGGGGACACCGGGGAGCTGTTTTTT
V: TRBV7-9; size: few; J: TRBJ1-1; D: TRBD1; CDR3: CASSHAGQGGTEAFF; DNA: TGTGCCAGCAGCCACGCCGGACAGGGAGGGACTGAAGCTTTCTTT
V: TRBV12-5; size: -; J: TRBJ2-7; D: -; CDR3: CASGLSHEQYF; DNA: TGTGCTAGTGGTTTGAGCCACGAGCAGTACTTC
V: TRBV2; size: -; J: TRBJ1-4; D: -; CDR3: CASRESGADEKLFF; DNA: TGTGCCAGCAGGGAGTCAGGGGCAGATGAAAAACTGTTTTTT
V: TRBV10-1; size: few; J: TRBJ1-1; D: -; CDR3: CASWLRRPF; DNA: TGCGCCAGCTGGCTAAGGCGGCCCTTT
V: TRBV1; size: -; J: TRBJ1-3; D: -; CDR3: CTSTPKSSLSGNTIYF; DNA: TGCACCAGCACCCCCAAGTCCAGCCTCTCTGGAAACACCATATATTTT
V: TRBV18; size: -; J: TRBJ2-5; D: -; CDR3: CASSPRQGARETQYF; DNA: TGTGCCAGCTCACCACGCCAGGGTGCGAGGGAGACCCAGTACTTC
V: TRBV7-8; size: -; J: TRBJ1-4; D: TRBD1; CDR3: CASSGAGTGNEKLFF; DNA: TGTGCCAGCAGTGGTGCCGGGACAGGGAATGAAAAACTGTTTTTT
V: TRBV20-1; size: few; J: TRBJ2-1; D: -; CDR3: CSARLVGEQFF; DNA: TGCAGTGCGAGACTAGTCGGTGAGCAGTTCTTC
V: TRBV7-2; size: -; J: TRBJ2-5; D: -; CDR3: CASSPLDPTPETQYF; DNA: TGTGCCAGCAGCCCCCTAGACCCTACCCCTGAGACCCAGTACTTC
V: TRBV28; size: -; J: TRBJ2-3; D: -; CDR3: CASSLFAVGGTDTQYF; DNA: TGTGCCAGCAGTTTATTTGCAGTGGGCGGCACAGATACGCAGTATTTT